This T cell receptor beta chain was obtained from a study of early stage breast cancer tumors. Across the whole study: Among roughly twelve ER+/PR+/HER2- tumors, eight were ductal, four lobular. Approximately 9.4-fold was the mean read coverage per sample. Study-level points and caveats: Compared with adjacent normal breast, tumors showed about 2.4-fold denser, more clonal T cells. Commonly generated sequences made up most enriched TCRB sequences shared between patients.

Method: immunoSEQ multiplex PCR; TCRdb's copy keeps in-frame clones and lacks some. The profile shows over 45,000 clones, around 83% of them singletons. This clone was seen more than once but under ten times. Its specificity is not known. Germline V CDR1 and CDR2: SGHNT, YYREEE (reference sequence). The V and J ends lost 1 base and 1 base respectively, with 8 bases between them. The CDR3 spans 14 residues. This clonotype was obtained from a person between 50 and 60 years old with breast cancer. The V call is TRBV5-4, the J call TRBJ1-1, with no clear D. The specimen sequenced was blood. CDR3 region: CASSLWNANTEAFF. The CDR3 bases are TGTGCCAGCAGCTTGTGGAACGCGAACACTGAAGCTTTCTTT.